The present entry profiles one T cell receptor (beta chain) with its context. The authors drew 8 to 10 milliliters of peripheral blood from each donor. This specimen comes from a study of blood T cells in healthy people across ages. Then a second PCR, running roughly 7 to 11 cycles, was carried out with a sample-barcoded 5' primer and a J-beta primer mix. TCRdb processed the 5' RACE reads anew with MiXCR; each CDR3 protein has one entry. The repertoire holds about 640,000 distinct CDR3 sequences, around 41% seen once, with around 32% in the top ten. Source material: blood. This TCR was recovered from a man older than 75 in good health.

CDR3 residues: CASSAQGGVNYGYTF. The CDR3 DNA reads TGTGCCAGCAGCGCACAGGGGGGGGTTAACTATGGCTACACCTTC. This chain joins TRBV7-2 and TRBJ1-2, with TRBD1 matching 8 bases. The CDR3 loop spans 15 amino acids. Germline CDR1 is SGHTA and CDR2 is FQGNSA. The junction had 6 bases not matched to a gene; V was cut back by 5 bases and J by 1 base.